The rows below give T cell receptor beta chains drawn from one sample of a study of blood T cell repertoires in COVID-19. The table came from immunoSEQ multiplex PCR; TCRdb's copy has only in-frame clones and leaves some out. The sample records under 300,000 clones, around 90% being singletons. Sequencing was done on a sample of PBMCs or T cells enriched from blood (not recorded which). Receptors originate from a woman aged 25 to 39 who had recovered from COVID-19. Each CDR3 is given without its conserved first and last residue. Fields, in order: V gene, CDR3 length, D gene, J gene, CDR3 protein. A D gene is named only where the DNA matches it firmly.

TRBV30,14,TRBD1,TRBJ2-6,AWSGTGETGANVLT
TRBV24-1,13,-,TRBJ2-1,ATSLLGTGRNEQF
TRBV5-1,11,-,TRBJ1-1,ASSLAQGTEAF
TRBV2,22,TRBD2,TRBJ2-5,AVSIGGLAGVPDTLTREQETQY
TRBV4-1,13,TRBD1,TRBJ2-3,ASSRRQGSTDTQY
TRBV9,11,-,TRBJ1-1,ASSGRANTEAF
TRBV6-5,14,TRBD2,TRBJ2-2,ASSFGLAVNTGELF
TRBV7-9,13,TRBD1,TRBJ2-7,ASSLGGQDPYEQY
TRBV2,13,-,TRBJ1-1,ASSEGRRRNTEAF
TRBV7-6,14,TRBD2,TRBJ2-3,ASSLLAGAGTDTQY
TRBV18,12,TRBD1,TRBJ1-6,ASSHDRVNSPLH